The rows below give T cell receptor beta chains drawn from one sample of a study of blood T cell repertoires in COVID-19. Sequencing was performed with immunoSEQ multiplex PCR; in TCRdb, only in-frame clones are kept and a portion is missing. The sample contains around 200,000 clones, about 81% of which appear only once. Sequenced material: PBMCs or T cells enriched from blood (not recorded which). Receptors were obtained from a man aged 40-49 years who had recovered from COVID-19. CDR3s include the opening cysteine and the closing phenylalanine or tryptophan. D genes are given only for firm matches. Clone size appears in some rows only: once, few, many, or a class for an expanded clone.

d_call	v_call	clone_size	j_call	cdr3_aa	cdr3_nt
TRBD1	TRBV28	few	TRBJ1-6	CASSPSSKGAGSPLHF	TGTGCCAGCAGCCCAAGCAGCAAGGGGGCCGGTTCACCCCTCCACTTT
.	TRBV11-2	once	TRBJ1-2	CASSPYREKGYTF	TGTGCCAGCAGCCCGTACAGGGAGAAGGGCTACACCTTC
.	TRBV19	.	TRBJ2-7	CASSSQTGLGEQYF	TGTGCCAGTAGTTCCCAGACAGGCTTAGGGGAGCAGTACTTC
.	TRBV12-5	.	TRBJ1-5	CASGSLQSSGPQHF	TGTGCTAGTGGTTCTCTCCAGAGCTCGGGGCCCCAGCATTTT
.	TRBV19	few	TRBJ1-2	CASNDDRRNYGYTF	TGTGCCAGCAACGACGACAGGCGAAACTATGGCTACACCTTC
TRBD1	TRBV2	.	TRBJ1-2	CASRTGEYGYTF	TGTGCCAGCAGGACAGGGGAATATGGCTACACCTTC
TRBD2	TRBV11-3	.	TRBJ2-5	CASSLRDIAGGHRETQYF	TGTGCCAGCAGCTTACGGGATATAGCGGGGGGCCACCGAGAGACCCAGTACTTC
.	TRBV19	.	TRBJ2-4	CASSNPGSAKNIQYF	TGTGCCAGTAGTAATCCGGGGTCGGCCAAAAACATTCAGTACTTC
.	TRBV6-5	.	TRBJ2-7	CASRDLLFGHEQYF	TGTGCCAGCAGAGATTTGTTGTTCGGTCACGAGCAGTACTTC
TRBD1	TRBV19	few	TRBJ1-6	CASSIWDRGSPLHF	TGTGCCAGTAGTATTTGGGACAGAGGGTCACCCCTCCACTTT
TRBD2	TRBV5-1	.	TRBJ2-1	CASINGAGGGEQFF	TGCGCCAGCATAAATGGAGCGGGGGGAGGTGAGCAGTTCTTC
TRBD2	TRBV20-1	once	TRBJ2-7	CSASIASGRGGYEQYF	TGCAGTGCTAGTATCGCTAGCGGGCGAGGGGGCTACGAGCAGTACTTC
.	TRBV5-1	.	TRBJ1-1	CASSQEWRENTEAFF	TGCGCCAGCAGCCAGGAGTGGCGGGAGAACACTGAAGCTTTCTTT
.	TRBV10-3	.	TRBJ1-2	CAISELRVNGYTF	TGTGCCATCAGTGAATTAAGAGTTAACGGCTACACCTTC
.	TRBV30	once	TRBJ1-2	CAWNGEHHNYGYTF	TGTGCCTGGAATGGGGAGCACCACAACTATGGCTACACCTTC
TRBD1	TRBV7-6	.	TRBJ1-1	CASSSTGQGGNTEAFF	TGTGCCAGCAGCTCTACAGGACAGGGCGGAAACACTGAAGCTTTCTTT